This T cell receptor (beta chain) was captured in a study of lymphopenia after photon versus proton radiotherapy. Study findings and constraints: After lymphocyte nadir, photon-treated repertoires showed oligoclonal expansion, especially CD8+ Temra. Relative stability marked proton patients; photon patients lost diversity and naive cells. Post-nadir TCR diversity decline inversely tracked overall survival among those who died.

The CDR3 has 17 amino acids. V lost 5 bases to trimming and J lost 2 bases; unmatched junction nucleotides: 13. Germline CDR1 is SGHAT and CDR2 is FQNNGV. Sequenced by immunoSEQ multiplex PCR; TCRdb stores in-frame clones only, minus some. The table has roughly 13,000 clones, around 89% seen once. Comment on this clone: Its target is unknown.

Sequenced here: peripheral blood, sampled from a patient treated with photon-based radiotherapy. This rearrangement joins TRBV11-2 to TRBJ2-7; 9 bases match TRBD1. The sequence was collected from a man in his 60s with pancreatic cancer. Here the CDR3 reads CASSPKSPGQGTYEQYF. The CDR3 DNA is TGTGCCAGCAGCCCCAAATCTCCGGGACAGGGCACCTACGAGCAGTACTTC.